These T cell receptor beta chains were read from a single sample in a study of cytomegalovirus exposure and HLA in healthy donors. The data were produced by immunoSEQ multiplex PCR, yet TCRdb's version contains in-frame clones alone and is incomplete. The sample carries some 180,000 clones, about four fifths recorded once. Sequencing used PBMCs. The receptor set was obtained from a female donor in good health and CMV-seronegative. The CDR3 runs from the conserved cysteine through the conserved F or W.

v_call,j_call,cdr3_aa
TRBV9,TRBJ1-2,CASSAGQGGSYTF
TRBV29-1,TRBJ2-6,CSVARGPLSSGANVLTF
TRBV7-9,TRBJ1-1,CASSPLSTRQAFF
TRBV7-9,TRBJ2-6,CSSSLAGGPGANVLTF
TRBV5-6,TRBJ2-5,CASSLQLTRQSTQETQYF
TRBV28,TRBJ1-4,CASTNQGSEKLFF
TRBV7-3,TRBJ1-1,CASKMWPLNTEAFF
TRBV2,TRBJ2-7,CASSQDRYEQYF
TRBV19,TRBJ2-1,CASSYTSGQYNEQFF
TRBV28,TRBJ2-3,CASSLWGAVGTDTQYF
TRBV6-5,TRBJ2-7,CVTLAPGGEQYF
TRBV30,TRBJ2-7,CAWSRDSPAQYF
TRBV2,TRBJ1-1,CASSVGYTEAFF
TRBV6-1,TRBJ1-5,CASSEVGVKDQPQHF
TRBV4-3,TRBJ1-2,CASSQQRTANYGYTF
TRBV18,TRBJ1-2,CASSPRTEDGYTF
TRBV10-3,TRBJ2-3,CAISEPTGWNTQYF
TRBV19,TRBJ1-1,CASSIRPQAQAFF
TRBV29-1,TRBJ1-1,CSVGTGVGTEAFF
TRBV2,TRBJ2-7,CASSEPGGTGSYEQYF
TRBV9,TRBJ2-5,CASSVAVLGETQYF
TRBV28,TRBJ2-5,CASRPDRGWRETQYF
TRBV2,TRBJ1-1,CASKEAAEAFF
TRBV18,TRBJ2-3,CASSPTGGGGTDTQYF
TRBV27,TRBJ2-2,CASSLSGSGTGELFF
TRBV7-2,TRBJ1-6,CASSAGAFGNSPLHF
TRBV7-9,TRBJ2-5,CASSPTTAGEGETQYF
TRBV5-1,TRBJ2-3,CASSLERPGTDTQYF
TRBV28,TRBJ2-7,CASSWGQPIEQYF
TRBV6-1,TRBJ2-7,CASSEAIDRTGLPYEQYF
TRBV30,TRBJ2-3,CAWSPGSGRSTDTQYF
TRBV9,TRBJ2-2,CASSKGDRDAGELFF
TRBV2,TRBJ2-7,CASSPDRGNYEQYF
TRBV7-2,TRBJ2-2,CASSTRTGTGELFF
TRBV2,TRBJ1-5,CASGQGSGQPQHF
TRBV14,TRBJ2-2,CASSQYSNTGELFF
TRBV12-5,TRBJ1-5,CASGLGQGDDQPQHF
TRBV5-4,TRBJ2-1,CASSRDRGGINEQFF
TRBV29-1,TRBJ2-1,CSVDRGVRNEQFF
TRBV7-2,TRBJ2-2,CASSLDSQGAYTGELFF
TRBV5-1,TRBJ2-7,CASSLREGTYEQYF
TRBV25-1,TRBJ2-1,CASSAVRNEQFF
TRBV28,TRBJ2-7,CASIQGGAYEQYF
TRBV19,TRBJ2-2,CASSIDLDSGELFF
TRBV5-1,TRBJ1-1,CASSLGGSGVSTEAFF
TRBV14,TRBJ2-7,CASSRYRVSSYEQYF
TRBV6-5,TRBJ2-2,CASSYWSGRSAGELFF
TRBV19,TRBJ2-1,CASSGSGDHNEQFF
TRBV9,TRBJ2-7,CASSVAGTTSPEGGEQYF
TRBV5-4,TRBJ2-7,CASSLQTSGSEQYF
TRBV5-1,TRBJ2-3,CASSLVASTDTQYF
TRBV15,TRBJ1-1,CATSQGRGPTEAFF
TRBV4-3,TRBJ2-1,CASSQVRGAAEQFF
TRBV19,TRBJ1-2,CASSDEGGSYGYTF
TRBV4-3,TRBJ2-2,CASSQDRAVTGELFF
TRBV7-9,TRBJ2-3,CASSSTSGTDTQYF
TRBV11-3,TRBJ2-3,CASSSPITSGVLYTDTQYF
TRBV11-1,TRBJ2-1,CASSVPGQRNEQFF
TRBV11-2,TRBJ2-7,CASRLAATYEQYF